This T cell receptor beta chain was sequenced in a study of CXCR3-negative and CXCR3-positive naive CD8 T cells. Whole-study results and caveats: With CXCR3 expression partially decreased after cryopreservation, most assays relied on fresh PBMCs. Naive cells that were CXCR3-positive had more hydrophobic TRB CDR3s (compared with CXCR3-negative naive cells). Diversity in memory CD8+ cells fell much lower than the comparably high levels seen in both naive subsets.

The naive CD8+ gate required CD45RO-CCR7+CD27+CD95- phenotype. The CDR3 extends over 16 amino acids. Per the germline V gene, CDR1 is MNHEY and CDR2 is SMNVEV (reference sequence). Via 5' RACE with UMI labels, TRB cDNA libraries were prepared. Reanalyzing the 5' RACE reads, TCRdb keeps one entry per CDR3 protein, without DNA. Recorded here are 8,000 to 9,500 distinct CDR3 sequences; the top ten clones represent roughly 2%. To note about this clonotype: Its antigen is currently unknown.

The V gene is TRBV27, the J gene TRBJ2-5; TCRdb's D gene call, TRBD2, goes unchecked for lack of DNA. Sequenced input: naive CXCR3- CD8+ T cells from blood. The subset: CD45RO-CCR7+CD27+CD95- naive CD8+ T cells lacking CXCR3 (TNR3-). The sequence was collected from a human donor in good health. Some clones in this sample may be carry-over from other donors' samples. The CDR3 reads CASSLRVAGVPETQYF.